This T cell receptor beta chain was retrieved from a study of blood T cell repertoires in COVID-19. Study-level information: The United States, Italy and Spain supplied acute and convalescent COVID-19 samples.

In the original processing: Counts of nucleated cells, estimated from reference gene primer amplification, were obtained. Only in-frame clones appear in the TCRdb table, and some are missing; sequencing was by immunoSEQ multiplex PCR. V and J calls and clone size come straight from that table; D and trimming were deduced from the DNA. The sample has about 130,000 clones, 70% to 80% seen once. The CDR3 consists of 14 residues. Deletions cut 5 bases from V and 7 bases from J, with 12 bases between. Germline-derived CDR1 and CDR2 are MDHEN and SYDVKM. The TCR comes from a woman in her 70s with COVID-19, enrolled during active disease. The chain couples TRBV28 to TRBJ1-6, with D perhaps matching TRBD1 (5 bases). Sequencing was carried out using peripheral blood. The CDR3 loop reads CASSTGLGNSPLHF. Here the CDR3 DNA reads TGTGCCAGCAGTACGGGACTCGGGAATTCACCCCTCCACTTT.